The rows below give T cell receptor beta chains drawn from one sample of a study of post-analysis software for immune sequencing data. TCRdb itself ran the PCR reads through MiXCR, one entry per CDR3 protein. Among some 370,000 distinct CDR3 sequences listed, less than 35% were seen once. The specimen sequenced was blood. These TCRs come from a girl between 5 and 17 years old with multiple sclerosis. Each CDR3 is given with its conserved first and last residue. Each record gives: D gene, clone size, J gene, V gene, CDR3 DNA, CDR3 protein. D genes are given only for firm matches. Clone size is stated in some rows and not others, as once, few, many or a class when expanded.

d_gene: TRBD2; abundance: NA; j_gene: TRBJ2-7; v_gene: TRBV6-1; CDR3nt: TGTGCCAGCACCATGGCTAGCGGGGACGGCGTGCAGTACTTC; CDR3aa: CASTMASGDGVQYF
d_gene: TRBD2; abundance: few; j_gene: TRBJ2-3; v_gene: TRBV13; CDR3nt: TGTGCCAGCAGCTTAGGGGCTATCGCGGGGGGCCGCACAGATACGCAGTATTTT; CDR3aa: CASSLGAIAGGRTDTQYF
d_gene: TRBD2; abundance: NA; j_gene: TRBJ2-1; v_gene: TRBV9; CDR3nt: TGTGCCAGCAGCGTAAGCCCTGGACTAGCGGGGGGGCGTAATGAGCAGTTCTTC; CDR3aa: CASSVSPGLAGGRNEQFF
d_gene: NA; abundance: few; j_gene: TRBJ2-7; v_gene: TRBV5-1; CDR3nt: TGCGCCAGCACCAGGGGCGGAATGTACGAGCAGTACTTC; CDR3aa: CASTRGGMYEQYF
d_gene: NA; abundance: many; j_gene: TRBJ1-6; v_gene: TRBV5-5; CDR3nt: TGTGCCAGCAGTTACCTACCGGGGACGGAAGATTCACCCCTCCACTTT; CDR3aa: CASSYLPGTEDSPLHF
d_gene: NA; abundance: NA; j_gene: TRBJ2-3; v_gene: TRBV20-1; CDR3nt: TGCAGTGCTAGAGACCCAGCGGATTTTGGGGGAATGGATACGCAGTATTTT; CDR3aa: CSARDPADFGGMDTQYF
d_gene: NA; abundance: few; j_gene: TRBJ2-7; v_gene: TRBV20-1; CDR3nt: TGCAGTGCTAGTCGAAGCAGGAACTACGGGCAGTACTTC; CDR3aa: CSASRSRNYGQYF
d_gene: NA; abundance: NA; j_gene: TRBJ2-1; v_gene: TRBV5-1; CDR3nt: TGCGCCAGCAGCTTCACGCACAGTCCCCTCTCCTACAATGAGCAGTTCTTC; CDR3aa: CASSFTHSPLSYNEQFF
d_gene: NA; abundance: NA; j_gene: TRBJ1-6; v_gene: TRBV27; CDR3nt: TGTGCCAGCAGTTACAGGGTTTCCCAGTTCGTCTATAATTCACCCCTCCACTTT; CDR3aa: CASSYRVSQFVYNSPLHF
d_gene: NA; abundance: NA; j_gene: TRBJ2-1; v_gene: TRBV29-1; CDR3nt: TGCAGCGTTGGTGGTCCCTCCTACAATGAGCAGTTCTTC; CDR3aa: CSVGGPSYNEQFF
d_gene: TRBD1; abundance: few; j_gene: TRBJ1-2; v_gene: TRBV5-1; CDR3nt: TGCGCCAGCAGCACCCAGGGGGGACAGGGATCGGGTGGCTACACCTTC; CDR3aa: CASSTQGGQGSGGYTF
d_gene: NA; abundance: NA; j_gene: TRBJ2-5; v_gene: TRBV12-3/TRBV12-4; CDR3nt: TGTGCCAGCAGTTTAGCGCTCGCGGATGGAGAGACCCAGTACTTC; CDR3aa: CASSLALADGETQYF
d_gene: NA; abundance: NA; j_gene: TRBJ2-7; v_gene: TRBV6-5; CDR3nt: TGTGCCACCAAAGGGAGGTTGGACTACGAGCAGTACTTC; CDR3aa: CATKGRLDYEQYF
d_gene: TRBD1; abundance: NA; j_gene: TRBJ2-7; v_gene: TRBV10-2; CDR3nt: TGCGCCAGCAAACCGACAGGGGGCCACTCCTACGAGCAGTACTTC; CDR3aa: CASKPTGGHSYEQYF
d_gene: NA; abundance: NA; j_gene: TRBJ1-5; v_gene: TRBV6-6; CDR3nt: TGTGCCAGCAGTCTGGTTACGGGGCAGGCGCGCAATCAGCCCCAGCATTTT; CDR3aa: CASSLVTGQARNQPQHF
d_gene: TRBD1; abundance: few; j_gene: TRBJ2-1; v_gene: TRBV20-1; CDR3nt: TGCAGTGCTAGACCGACAGGGGATTACTACAATGAGCAGTTCTTC; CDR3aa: CSARPTGDYYNEQFF
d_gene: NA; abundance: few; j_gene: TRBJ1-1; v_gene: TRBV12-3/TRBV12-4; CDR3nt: TGTGCCAGCAGTTTCTGGGGAACTGAAGCTTTCTTT; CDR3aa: CASSFWGTEAFF
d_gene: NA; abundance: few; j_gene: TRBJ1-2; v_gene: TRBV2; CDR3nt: TGTGCCAGCAGGGGGACAATCGATGGCTACACCTTC; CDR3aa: CASRGTIDGYTF
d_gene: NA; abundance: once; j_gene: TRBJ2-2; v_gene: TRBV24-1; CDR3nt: TGTGCCACCAGTGGTACGAACACCGGGGAGCTGTTTTTT; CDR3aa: CATSGTNTGELFF
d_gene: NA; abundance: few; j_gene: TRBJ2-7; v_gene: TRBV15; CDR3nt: TGTGCCACCAGCAACTACCAACAGGGACAACACGAGCAGTACTTC; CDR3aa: CATSNYQQGQHEQYF
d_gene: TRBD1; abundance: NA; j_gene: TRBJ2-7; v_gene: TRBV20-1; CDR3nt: TGCAGTGCTAGGGGATTGGGACAGGGGGCTGGCGAGCAGTACTTC; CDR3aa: CSARGLGQGAGEQYF
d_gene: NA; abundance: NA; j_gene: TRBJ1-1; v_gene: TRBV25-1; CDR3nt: TGTGCCAGCAGTGACCACTTCACTGAAGCTTTCTTT; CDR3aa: CASSDHFTEAFF
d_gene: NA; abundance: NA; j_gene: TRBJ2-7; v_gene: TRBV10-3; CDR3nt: TGTGCCGTCAGTGAGTCCCAGGGGTTGATCGGGTACGAGCAGTACTTC; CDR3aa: CAVSESQGLIGYEQYF
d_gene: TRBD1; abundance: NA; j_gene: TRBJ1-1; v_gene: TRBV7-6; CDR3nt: TGTGCCAGCAGCCAAATTTACAGGGGGCGAACTGAAGCTTTCTTT; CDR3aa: CASSQIYRGRTEAFF
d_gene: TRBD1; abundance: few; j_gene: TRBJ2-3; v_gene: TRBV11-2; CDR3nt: TGTGCCAGCAGCTTAACAGGGGCAAGGACAGATACGCAGTATTTT; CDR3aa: CASSLTGARTDTQYF
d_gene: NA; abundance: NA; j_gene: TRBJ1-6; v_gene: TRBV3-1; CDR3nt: TGTGCCAGCAGCCAAGACCCGGTCGCTAATTCACCCCTCCACTTT; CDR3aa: CASSQDPVANSPLHF
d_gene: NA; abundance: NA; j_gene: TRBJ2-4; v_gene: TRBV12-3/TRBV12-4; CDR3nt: TGTGCCAGCAGTTTTTCCGGACTACCAGGGGAGCAGTACTTC; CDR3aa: CASSFSGLPGEQYF
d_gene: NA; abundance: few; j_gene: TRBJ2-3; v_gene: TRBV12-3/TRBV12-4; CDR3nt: TGTGCCAGCAAACAGGGCGGCACAGATACGCAGTATTTT; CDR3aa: CASKQGGTDTQYF
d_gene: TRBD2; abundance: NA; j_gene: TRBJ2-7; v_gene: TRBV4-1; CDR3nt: TGCGCCAGCAGCCTTCTAGCGGGAGCCGACGAGCAGTACTTC; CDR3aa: CASSLLAGADEQYF
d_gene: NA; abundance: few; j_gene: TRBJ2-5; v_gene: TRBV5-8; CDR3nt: TGTGCCAGCAGCCCCCCCTCCTGGGCCCAGTACTTC; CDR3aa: CASSPPSWAQYF
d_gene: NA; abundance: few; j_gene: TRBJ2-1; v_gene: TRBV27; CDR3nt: TGTGCCAGCAGTTTGTGGGAGTCGTCCTACAATGAGCAGTTCTTC; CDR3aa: CASSLWESSYNEQFF